Listed here are 21 T cell receptor beta chains from one sample, sequenced in a study of T-cell memory formation after mild COVID-19. A single record per CDR3 protein comes from TCRdb applying MiXCR to the 5' RACE reads. The sample comprises tens of thousands of distinct CDR3 sequences, 8% to 10% of which are singletons, and 12% rests with the top ten. The sequencing sample was made of PBMCs or a T cell subset sorted from them (not recorded which). Receptors originate from an adult woman who had mild COVID-19 (a few samples of this study predate the infection). Cell type and time point are not known.

The chain employs TRBV9 and TRBJ2-1, with TRBD2 identical over 15 bases. V lost 3 bases, J lost 12 bases, and 4 bases stayed unmatched. This CDR3 has 14 amino acids. Germline CDR1 is SGDLS and CDR2 is YYNGEE. The CDR3 reads CASSGTSGRVTQFF. The CDR3 DNA reads as TGTGCCAGCAGCGGGACTAGCGGGAGGGTAACGCAGTTCTTC.

This clonotype has only a few counts. The chain employs TRBV10-3 and TRBJ1-1; D is unclear. V lost 7 bases and J 2 bases, leaving 11 bases between the germline ends. The CDR3 extends over 13 amino acids. Per germline, CDR1 ENHRY and CDR2 SYGVKD. This CDR3 is CAITPDPNTEAFF. CDR3 nucleotides: TGTGCCATCACCCCGGATCCTAACACTGAAGCTTTCTTT.

V gene TRBV7-9 combines with J gene TRBJ2-3, with 10 positions matching TRBD1. The CDR3 covers 16 residues. Germline V gives CDR1 SEHNR, CDR2 FQNEAQ (reference sequence). The V and J ends lost 5 bases and 1 base, in that order; junction bases with no gene match: 6. The CDR3 nucleotides read TGTGCCAGCAGCCGACAGGGGGCTGTTCGCACAGATACGCAGTATTTT. It yields the protein CASSRQGAVRTDTQYF. The full variable domain, with the rest looked up from reference TRBV7-9 and TRBJ2-3, is DTGVSQNPRHKITKRGQNVTFRCDPISEHNRLYWYRQTLGQGPEFLTYFQNEAQLEKSRLLSDRFSAERPKGSFSTLEIQRTEQGDSAMYLCASSRQGAVRTDTQYFGPGTRLTVL.

This clonotype has at least ten counts. This chain links TRBV7-8 with TRBJ2-5; no definite D call. CDR1 and CDR2 (germline): SGHVS, FQNEAQ. The CDR3 length is 15 residues. The germline V and J ends were trimmed by 3 bases and 4 bases, with 15 bases remaining between them. The chain's CDR3 is CASSLSVSPGETQYF. CDR3 DNA sequence: TGTGCCAGCAGCTTGAGTGTGAGTCCGGGAGAGACCCAGTACTTC.

This sequence joins TRBV20-1 and TRBJ2-7, with D unclear. With 6 bases removed from V and 5 bases from J, the gap between germline ends came to 20 bases. This CDR3 has 14 amino acids. The germline V gene encodes CDR1 DFQATT and CDR2 SNEGSKA (reference sequence). CDR3 nucleotides: TGCAGTGCCACCCCCCCACCTCTTCTCCACGAGCAGTACTTC. This translates into CSATPPPLLHEQYF.

This clonotype was counted a few times. This sequence joins TRBV11-2 and TRBJ2-7; the D gene is possibly TRBD2 (5 bases). V gave up 0 bases and J gave up 3 bases, with 18 bases separating them. Germline CDR1 reads SGHAT; CDR2 reads FQNNGV. The CDR3 consists of 17 residues. In DNA, the CDR3 is TGTGCCAGCAGCTTAGACCGCCCCGGACTGCTAGGCTACGAGCAGTACTTC. Encoded protein: CASSLDRPGLLGYEQYF. Looking up the rest from reference TRBV11-2 and TRBJ2-7 gives the full variable domain: EAGVAQSPRYKIIEKRQSVAFWCNPISGHATLYWYQQILGQGPKLLIQFQNNGVVDDSQLPKDRFSAERLKGVDSTLKIQPAKLEDSAVYLCASSLDRPGLLGYEQYFGPGTRLTVT.

This clonotype was detected many times. This rearrangement joins TRBV29-1 to TRBJ2-3; D is unresolved. CDR3 length: 12 amino acids. V gave up 5 bases and J gave up 0 bases, with 6 bases separating them. The germline V gene encodes CDR1 SQVTM and CDR2 ANQGSEA. The CDR3 is CSVLLSTDTQYF. As DNA, the CDR3 is TGCAGCGTTTTATTAAGCACAGATACGCAGTATTTT.

The sample holds a few counts of this clonotype. V and J are TRBV5-1 and TRBJ2-2; D gene unclear. Looked up from germline, CDR1 is SGHRS and CDR2 is YFSETQ. The CDR3 totals 12 residues. Trimming removed 5 bases at V and 4 bases at J, with 6 bases between. The CDR3 DNA follows: TGCGCCAGCAGTCACAGCACCGGGGAGCTGTTTTTT. Protein: CASSHSTGELFF.

This chain uses TRBV4-1 with TRBJ1-5; D is unclear. CDR1 MGHRA and CDR2 YSYEKL come from the germline V gene. The ends were cut back, 0 bases at V and 5 bases at J, with 5 bases in the middle. The CDR3 length is 13 residues. The DNA of the CDR3 is TGCGCCAGCAGCCAAGATCGCGATCAGCCCCAGCATTTT. This codes for CASSQDRDQPQHF.

Many counts were recorded for this clonotype. J is TRBJ1-1 and V is TRBV6-5; 10 bases map to TRBD1. Per the germline V gene, CDR1 is MNHEY and CDR2 is SVGAGI. CDR3 length equals 15 residues. J was trimmed by 0 bases and V by 6 bases; bases with no gene match: 4. This chain's CDR3 is CASRTGGYVNTEAFF. For the CDR3, the DNA is TGTGCCAGCAGGACAGGGGGCTATGTGAACACTGAAGCTTTCTTT.

Remarks on this clonotype: A much larger clone differs by one base, so this may be a read error. V gene TRBV15 combines with J gene TRBJ2-5, with 7 bases lining up with TRBD1. CDR3 length equals 14 residues. The germline gives CDR1 LNHNV, CDR2 YYDKDF (reference sequence). V gave up 0 bases and J gave up 7 bases; unmatched junction bases: 5. Written as DNA, the CDR3 is TGTGCCACCAGCAGAGATCGACAGGGAGTGACCCAGTACTTC. Its translation: CATSRDRQGVTQYF.

This rearrangement joins TRBV5-5 to TRBJ1-1, with 9 bases aligning to TRBD1. Germline V gene sequence: CDR1 SGHKS, CDR2 YYEKEE (reference sequence). There are 14 residues in the CDR3. The J segment lost 5 bases and the V segment lost 0 bases, leaving 2 bases of the junction unmatched. The CDR3 loop reads CASSLGTGATEAFF. The CDR3 nucleotides read TGTGCCAGCAGCTTGGGGACAGGGGCAACTGAAGCTTTCTTT.

This clonotype was seen ten or more times. V usage is TRBV7-8 and J usage is TRBJ1-3; unclear D gene. Per germline, CDR1 SGHVS and CDR2 FQNEAQ. The V end was cut by 11 bases, the J end by 0 bases, with 14 bases between. This CDR3 spans 14 amino acids. The CDR3 sequence is CAGGPGPSGNTIYF. The CDR3 coding sequence is TGTGCCGGTGGACCGGGTCCCTCTGGAAACACCATATATTTT.

The CDR3 DNA sequence: TGTGCCAGCAGCAAAAATAGCGGGAGTTCAGTTGAGCAGTTCTTC. It yields the protein CASSKNSGSSVEQFF. The V and J genes are TRBV7-2 and TRBJ2-1; 9 bases map to TRBD2. This CDR3 comprises 15 residues. The V and J ends lost 5 bases and 9 bases, in that order; junction bases with no gene match: 11. Germline values: CDR1 SGHTA, CDR2 FQGNSA.

This clonotype was seen at least ten times. DNA of the CDR3: TGCGCCAGCAGCCGAGACCAAGAGACCCAGTACTTC. It yields the protein CASSRDQETQYF. This chain uses TRBV5-1 with TRBJ2-5; D unclear. The germline V and J ends were trimmed by 4 bases and 0 bases, with 4 bases remaining between them. The CDR3 is 12 residues long. Germline V gene lookup returns CDR1 SGHRS and CDR2 YFSETQ.

The chain joins TRBV18 to TRBJ2-5; TRBD1 aligns across 10 bases. The germline V gene encodes CDR1 KGHSH and CDR2 LQKENI. Germline trimming cut 3 bases from V and 6 bases from J; bases unmatched to any gene: 7. CDR3 size: 15 residues. The CDR3, as DNA: TGTGCCAGCTCACCCGGGACAGGGGTGATCCAGACCCAGTACTTC. This codes for CASSPGTGVIQTQYF. Using reference TRBV18 and TRBJ2-5 for the parts outside the CDR3, the full variable domain is NAGVMQNPRHLVRRRGQEARLRCSPMKGHSHVYWYRQLPEEGLKFMVYLQKENIIDESGMPKERFSAEFPKEGPSILRIQQVVRGDSAAYFCASSPGTGVIQTQYFGPGTRLLVL.

This clonotype was counted only a few times. This chain joins TRBV4-1 and TRBJ1-4; D is possibly TRBD1 (5 bases). The CDR3 loop spans 15 amino acids. V was pared by 1 base and J by 7 bases, with 13 bases between. Germline V gives CDR1 MGHRA, CDR2 YSYEKL. CDR3 sequence (DNA): TGCGCCAGCAGCCAAGCATACGGGACCCGTGAAAAACTGTTTTTT. As protein: CASSQAYGTREKLFF.

The V and J genes are TRBV6-5 and TRBJ1-1; D is ambiguous. Trimming took 4 bases from V and 1 from J, leaving 10 bases between them. Looked up from germline, CDR1 is MNHEY and CDR2 is SVGAGI. The CDR3 sequence is 14 residues long. CDR3 nucleotide sequence: TGTGCCAGCAGTTCGTTGGGAGGGAACACTGAAGCTTTCTTT. Its protein product is CASSSLGGNTEAFF.

This clonotype was seen a single time. The chain uses TRBV11-2 and TRBJ2-2; 7 bases are a match to TRBD1. Germline CDR1 reads SGHAT; CDR2 reads FQNNGV. The CDR3 loop spans 18 amino acids. Trimming cost V 2 bases and J 6 bases; bases outside gene matches: 15. The DNA of the CDR3 is TGTGCCAGCAGCTTAATCGGGTCGTGGGCAGGGGGTCCCGGGGAGCTGTTTTTT. It encodes CASSLIGSWAGGPGELFF. Looking up the rest from reference TRBV11-2 and TRBJ2-2 gives the full variable domain: EAGVAQSPRYKIIEKRQSVAFWCNPISGHATLYWYQQILGQGPKLLIQFQNNGVVDDSQLPKDRFSAERLKGVDSTLKIQPAKLEDSAVYLCASSLIGSWAGGPGELFFGEGSRLTVL.

This clonotype was detected many times. This chain uses TRBV27 with TRBJ2-3, with D perhaps TRBD1 (6 bases). The CDR3 is 17 residues long. Germline assignment: CDR1 MNHEY and CDR2 SMNVEV (reference sequence). Deletions cut 3 bases from V and 2 bases from J, with 18 bases between. CDR3 amino acids: CASSFTGGSLFTDTQYF. Here the CDR3 DNA reads TGTGCCAGCAGTTTCACTGGGGGCTCCCTCTTCACAGATACGCAGTATTTT.

The chain is built from TRBV6-5 and TRBJ1-1; D may be TRBD1 (6 bases). Germline V gives CDR1 MNHEY, CDR2 SVGAGI. CDR3 length equals 13 residues. Trimming pared 7 bases from V and 4 bases from J, leaving 13 bases between. The CDR3 DNA sequence: TGTGCCAGCAAGCGGGGGGCGGGCACTGAAGCTTTCTTT. Translation gives CASKRGAGTEAFF.